The 25 T cell receptor beta chains listed next were all sequenced from one sample in a study of cytomegalovirus exposure and HLA in healthy donors. Vbeta (60) and Jbeta (13) primers were used in the PCR. Clones were sequenced by immunoSEQ multiplex PCR, and TCRdb holds only the in-frame ones, with some missing. The table shows under 150,000 clones, with about 61% occurring only once. What was sequenced was PBMCs. These receptors all come from a middle-aged woman in good health and CMV-seronegative.

In this sample, this clone turned up a few times. This chain joins TRBV7-9 and TRBJ1-2; 7 positions match TRBD1. The CDR3 runs to 15 residues. Germline CDR1 and CDR2: SEHNR and FQNEAQ (reference sequence). The V and J ends lost 1 base and 1 base, in that order; junction bases with no gene match: 3. CDR3 in DNA: TGTGCCAGCAGCTTAGAGACAGGGATTAACTATGGCTACACCTTC. Translation: CASSLETGINYGYTF.

The CDR3 reads CASSLLGGLGALHF. CDR3 bases: TGTGCCAGCAGTTTACTTGGGGGCCTGGGGGCCCTCCACTTT. The chain uses TRBV27 and TRBJ1-6; maybe TRBD1 (6 bases). CDR3 length: 14 residues. V lost 2 bases to trimming and J lost 14 bases, with 16 bases between them. The germline CDR1 and CDR2 sequences are MNHEY and SMNVEV (reference sequence).

J is TRBJ2-3 and V is TRBV9; D perhaps matches TRBD2 (6 bases). CDR1 SGDLS and CDR2 YYNGEE come from the germline V gene. The CDR3 is 16 residues long. With 0 bases removed from V and 3 bases from J, the gap between germline ends came to 14 bases. As DNA, the CDR3 is TGTGCCAGCAGCGTAGGGGCGGGGATGCAAACAGATACGCAGTATTTT. This gives the protein CASSVGAGMQTDTQYF.

This rearrangement joins TRBV29-1 to TRBJ2-7, with D maybe TRBD1 (7 bases). Germline CDR1 reads SQVTM; CDR2 reads ANQGSEA. V lost 4 bases and J 5 bases, leaving 21 bases between the germline ends. The CDR3 is made up of 15 amino acids. CDR3 bases: TGCAGCGTTGGTGGCCAGGGGGAGGTCGGGGACGAGCAGTACTTC. Translated: CSVGGQGEVGDEQYF.

As for this clone: This is likely a read error, given that the CDR3 carries no conserved phenylalanine or tryptophan at its end. The rearrangement uses TRBV25-1 and TRBJ1-1; no clear D gene. Germline-derived CDR1 and CDR2 are MGHDK and SYGVNS. There are 12 residues in the CDR3. Between the trimmed V and J ends, which lost 6 bases and 5 bases, there was a span of 10 bases. The CDR3 DNA follows: TGTGCCAGCAGAGATCCTGGGACTGAAGCTTTCTCT. Translated: CASRDPGTEAFS.

In its sample, this clone was seen once. V gene TRBV10-2 combines with J gene TRBJ1-5; possible D gene TRBD1, 5 bases. Germline V CDR1 and CDR2: WSHSY, SAAADI. The CDR3 is 14 amino acids. Trimming shortened V by 6 bases and J by 7 bases, and 16 bases separated the two germline ends. The CDR3 coding sequence is TGCGCCAGCAGGAGGGAGGGGACCAGGCAGCCCCAGCATTTT. It yields the protein CASRREGTRQPQHF.

The rearrangement joins TRBV27 to TRBJ1-2; weak D call: TRBD1 (5 bases). V shed 3 bases and J shed 5 bases, with 19 bases lying between them. Germline V gene lookup returns CDR1 MNHEY and CDR2 SMNVEV (reference sequence). CDR3 length: 16 residues. The CDR3 loop is CASSFSFPSGVYGYTF. In DNA form, the CDR3 reads TGTGCCAGCAGTTTCTCCTTCCCCTCGGGGGTATATGGCTACACCTTC.

V gene TRBV10-3 combines with J gene TRBJ2-2, with D possibly TRBD2 on 5 matching bases. Per germline, CDR1 ENHRY and CDR2 SYGVKD. The CDR3 has 15 amino acids. V was cut by 10 bases and J by 1 base, with 16 bases left in between. The CDR3 loop is CATKPGAGNTGELFF. The CDR3 DNA is TGTGCCACCAAACCCGGCGCGGGGAACACCGGGGAGCTGTTTTTT.

The rearrangement joins TRBV6-6 to TRBJ2-3; maybe TRBD1 (6 bases). Germline V gene sequence: CDR1 MNHNY, CDR2 SVGAGI (reference sequence). V lost 2 bases and J lost 2, with 11 bases in between. The CDR3 is 15 residues long. CDR3 region: CASSYGGHSTDTQYF. The CDR3 coding sequence is TGTGCCAGCAGTTACGGGGGACACTCCACAGATACGCAGTATTTT.

By share, this clone counts as large. The chain combines TRBV18 with TRBJ2-7, with 8 bases matching TRBD1. This CDR3 is 14 amino acids long. The germline V gene encodes CDR1 KGHSH and CDR2 LQKENI. Unmatched junction bases numbered 0, after V lost 0 bases and J lost 2 bases. The CDR3 here is CASSPPDRAYEQYF. The CDR3 region has the DNA TGTGCCAGCTCACCACCGGACAGGGCCTACGAGCAGTACTTC.

V usage is TRBV30 and J usage is TRBJ1-6, with 11 positions matching TRBD1. With 3 bases clipped from V and 7 bases from J, the junction kept 2 bases outside the gene matches. The CDR3 length is 14 residues. CDR1 GTSNPN and CDR2 SVGIG come from the germline V gene (reference sequence). The CDR3 sequence: CAWRGDRGNSPLHF. CDR3 bases: TGTGCCTGGAGAGGGGACAGGGGGAATTCACCCCTCCACTTT.

This clone was counted only a few times. The chain joins TRBV4-1 to TRBJ2-3; D gene uncertain. CDR3 size: 13 residues. V lost 8 bases, J lost 0 bases, and 9 bases lay in between. Looked up from germline, CDR1 is MGHRA and CDR2 is YSYEKL. In DNA form, the CDR3 reads TGCGCCAGCCGGAGTGCTAGCACAGATACGCAGTATTTT. Amino acid sequence: CASRSASTDTQYF.

The V and J genes are TRBV7-2 and TRBJ2-7; 9 positions agree with TRBD1. Germline-derived CDR1 and CDR2 are SGHTA and FQGNSA. The CDR3 has 14 residues. V shed 8 bases and J 1 base; nucleotides not matched to a gene: 6. CDR3 nucleotides: TGTGCCAGCCGCCAAGGGACAGGGTCCTACGAGCAGTACTTC. Its translation: CASRQGTGSYEQYF.

The rearrangement links TRBV19 to TRBJ1-5; 7 nucleotides line up with TRBD1. Germline loops: CDR1 LNHDA, CDR2 SQIVND (reference sequence). V trimming: 4 bases; J trimming: 4 bases; junction bases outside the gene matches: 7. The CDR3 is 15 amino acids. The CDR3 loop is CASSSDRASNQPQHF. CDR3 sequence (DNA): TGTGCCAGTAGTAGTGACAGGGCTTCAAATCAGCCCCAGCATTTT.

The chain employs TRBV7-9 and TRBJ2-7; D is possibly TRBD2 (5 bases). Deletions cut 5 bases from V and 3 bases from J, with 17 bases between. CDR1 is SEHNR, CDR2 FQNEAQ, per germline (reference sequence). The length of the CDR3 is 15 residues. CDR3 sequence reads: CASSPWSDSLYEQYF. As DNA, the CDR3 is TGTGCCAGCAGCCCCTGGTCGGACTCCCTCTACGAGCAGTACTTC.

This chain uses TRBV4-1 with TRBJ1-1; 8 positions agree with TRBD1. With V trimmed by 4 bases and J by 0 bases, 4 bases remained unmatched. Per the germline V gene, CDR1 is MGHRA and CDR2 is YSYEKL. The CDR3 covers 15 residues. The CDR3 loop reads CASSRQGAMNTEAFF. CDR3 DNA: TGCGCCAGCAGCCGTCAGGGGGCGATGAACACTGAAGCTTTCTTT.

The rearrangement uses TRBV6-1 and TRBJ2-5; tentatively, D is TRBD1 (6 bases). The CDR3 covers 14 residues. Germline CDR1 is MNHNS and CDR2 is SASEGT. V lost 5 bases and J 2 bases, leaving 12 bases between the germline ends. The CDR3: CASSNEQGQETQYF. The CDR3 coding sequence is TGTGCCAGCAGTAACGAACAGGGTCAAGAGACCCAGTACTTC.

This clone appeared once. This chain connects TRBV19 to TRBJ2-1; 9 bases map to TRBD2. The length of the CDR3 is 14 residues. V shed 7 bases, J shed 5 bases, and the junction held 6 bases outside the gene matches. The germline V gene has CDR1 LNHDA and CDR2 SQIVND (reference sequence). Here the CDR3 reads CASKESSGDNEQFF. CDR3 DNA: TGTGCCAGTAAGGAGTCTAGCGGGGACAATGAGCAGTTCTTC.

This clone was seen a few times. The chain is built from TRBV7-3 and TRBJ2-1, with TRBD2 as a possible D gene (5 bases). The CDR3 length is 14 residues. The germline V gene encodes CDR1 SGHTA and CDR2 FQGTGA. The V and J ends lost 5 bases and 5 bases respectively, with 13 bases between them. The DNA of the CDR3 is TGTGCCAGCAGCAAGACTAACCGGAACAATGAGCAGTTCTTC. Translation: CASSKTNRNNEQFF.

This clone was seen a handful of times. V usage is TRBV9 and J usage is TRBJ2-7; 9 bases match TRBD2. V lost 0 bases and J lost 6; bases outside the gene matches: 10. Germline V CDR1 and CDR2: SGDLS, YYNGEE. The CDR3 spans 16 residues. The CDR3 DNA follows: TGTGCCAGCAGCGTAGAGGCGGGACTAGCCGCAAGCGAGCAGTACTTC. Translation gives CASSVEAGLAASEQYF.

The chain links TRBV9 to TRBJ1-2; tentatively, D is TRBD1 (5 bases). Germline CDR1 is SGDLS and CDR2 is YYNGEE. The CDR3 consists of 15 residues. Trimming cost V 3 bases and J 6 bases, with 18 bases left between them. The CDR3 DNA reads as TGTGCCAGCAGCGGGGCCGGTAATCGACAGAATGGCTACACCTTC. This codes for CASSGAGNRQNGYTF. The variable domain in full, completed from reference TRBV9 and TRBJ1-2, reads DSGVTQTPKHLITATGQRVTLRCSPRSGDLSVYWYQQSLDQGLQFLIQYYNGEERAKGNILERFSAQQFPDLHSELNLSSLELGDSALYFCASSGAGNRQNGYTFGSGTRLTVV.

This clone was seen only a few times. The chain recombines TRBV4-2 with TRBJ2-1; D call uncertain. This CDR3 is 13 amino acids long. Germline lookup yields CDR1 LGHNA and CDR2 YNFKEQ. Trimming cost V 1 base and J 10 bases, with 11 bases left between them. CDR3 nucleotides: TGTGCCAGCAGCCAAGCTACGGGTCAAGAGCAGTTCTTC. Translated, it gives CASSQATGQEQFF.

The chain is built from TRBV6-6 and TRBJ1-1, with a tentative D call TRBD1 (6 bases). In germline, CDR1 is MNHNY, CDR2 SVGAGI (reference sequence). This CDR3 has 13 amino acids. Trimming pared 3 bases from V and 11 bases from J, leaving 16 bases between. The CDR3 spells CASSYRGGPGAFF. The CDR3, as DNA: TGTGCCAGCAGTTATCGGGGGGGGCCGGGCGCTTTCTTT.

This clone showed up just a few times. The chain joins TRBV7-8 to TRBJ1-5; TRBD1 agrees at 8 bases. Germline CDR1 reads SGHVS; CDR2 reads FQNEAQ. J lost 4 bases, V lost 1 base, and 12 bases had no gene match. This CDR3 has 18 residues. The DNA of the CDR3 is TGTGCCAGCAGCTTAGATCCCTTCCGGACAGGGAGGAATCAGCCCCAGCATTTT. Its translation: CASSLDPFRTGRNQPQHF.

The chain uses TRBV30 and TRBJ1-5; D perhaps matches TRBD1 (5 bases). This CDR3 spans 14 amino acids. The ends were cut back, 2 bases at V and 2 bases at J, with 10 bases in the middle. Germline CDR1 and CDR2: GTSNPN and SVGIG (reference sequence). The CDR3 DNA sequence: TGTGCCTGGAGTACGACAGATCGCAATCAGCCCCAGCATTTT. Protein sequence: CAWSTTDRNQPQHF.